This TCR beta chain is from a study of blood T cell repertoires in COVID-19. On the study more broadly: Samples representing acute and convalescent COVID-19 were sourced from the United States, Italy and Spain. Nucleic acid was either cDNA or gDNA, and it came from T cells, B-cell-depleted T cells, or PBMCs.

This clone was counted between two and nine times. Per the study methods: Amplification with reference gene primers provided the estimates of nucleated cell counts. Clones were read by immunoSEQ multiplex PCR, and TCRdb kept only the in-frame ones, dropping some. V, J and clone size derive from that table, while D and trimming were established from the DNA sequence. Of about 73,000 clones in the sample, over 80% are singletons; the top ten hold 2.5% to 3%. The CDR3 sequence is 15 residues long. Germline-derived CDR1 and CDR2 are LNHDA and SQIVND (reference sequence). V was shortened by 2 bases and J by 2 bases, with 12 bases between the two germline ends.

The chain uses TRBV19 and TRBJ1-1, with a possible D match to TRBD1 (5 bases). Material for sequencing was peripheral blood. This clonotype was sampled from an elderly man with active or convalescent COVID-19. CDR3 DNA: TGTGCCAGTAGTATACCCGCAGGGCCCAACACTGAAGCTTTCTTT. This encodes CASSIPAGPNTEAFF.